This is a list of T cell receptor beta chains from one sample in a study of vaccination effects on CD4 cells after COVID-19. TCRdb's table, derived via immunoSEQ multiplex PCR, lists solely in-frame clones and lacks some. This sample has approximately 47,000 clones, with about 70% found just once. For these receptors, no antigen is known. The starting material was CD4+ T cells from PBMCs cultured without peptide, obtained before COVID-19 vaccination. Receptors were obtained from a human donor who had a prior SARS-CoV-2 infection. Both conserved end residues are part of each CDR3. The D gene is left open where the match is weak. The size of a clone is reported for some rows only, either as once, few or many, or as a class for expanded clones.

d_call,j_call,v_call,clone_size,cdr3_aa,cdr3_nt
-,TRBJ2-5,TRBV7-9,medium-sized,CASSSQNDRTQYF,TGTGCCAGCAGCTCGCAAAACGACAGGACCCAGTACTTC
TRBD1,TRBJ1-5,TRBV5-6,-,CASSLGQGSNQPQHF,TGTGCCAGCAGCTTGGGACAGGGGTCCAATCAGCCCCAGCATTTT
-,TRBJ2-5,TRBV2,-,CASSGGITLETQYF,TGTGCCAGCAGTGGGGGTATCACCCTCGAGACCCAGTACTTC
-,TRBJ2-5,TRBV19,-,CASSLDRDYQETQYF,TGTGCCAGTAGCCTGGACAGGGACTATCAAGAGACCCAGTACTTC
TRBD2,TRBJ2-3,TRBV6-5,-,CASSPGLAIQDTQYF,TGTGCCAGCAGCCCGGGACTAGCAATCCAGGATACGCAGTATTTT
-,TRBJ2-3,TRBV28,few,CATHPFRDTQYF,TGTGCCACGCACCCCTTTAGGGATACGCAGTATTTT
-,TRBJ1-3,TRBV7-9,-,CASSPSGQFSGNTIYF,TGTGCCAGCAGCCCTTCCGGACAGTTCTCTGGAAACACCATATATTTT
-,TRBJ1-3,TRBV4-1,-,CASSQGRQASGNTIYF,TGCGCCAGCAGCCAAGGGCGACAGGCCTCTGGAAACACCATATATTTT
TRBD1,TRBJ2-1,TRBV19,-,CASRADRGKNEQFF,TGTGCCAGTAGGGCGGACAGGGGTAAAAATGAGCAGTTCTTC
TRBD1,TRBJ1-1,TRBV7-2,few,CASSRTQGSEAFF,TGTGCCAGCAGCCGGACACAGGGGAGTGAAGCTTTCTTT
-,TRBJ1-6,TRBV4-1,-,CASSQDNPRMGRSSYNSPLHF,TGCGCCAGCAGCCAAGATAACCCTCGAATGGGAAGGAGCTCCTATAATTCACCCCTCCACTTT
-,TRBJ2-1,TRBV9,-,CASNFGGDTYNEQFF,TGTGCCAGCAATTTCGGCGGAGATACCTACAATGAGCAGTTCTTC
TRBD1,TRBJ1-4,TRBV20-1,-,CSASDRVGEKLFF,TGCAGTGCTAGTGACAGGGTTGGTGAAAAACTGTTTTTT
TRBD1,TRBJ2-5,TRBV3-1/TRBV3-2,few,CASSPSTGPETQYF,TGTGCCAGCAGCCCCTCGACAGGGCCAGAGACCCAGTACTTC
-,TRBJ2-7,TRBV2,-,CASRYDIGSPEQYF,TGTGCCAGCAGGTACGACATTGGCAGCCCTGAGCAGTACTTC
-,TRBJ2-6,TRBV3-1/TRBV3-2,few,CASSQVGGANVLTF,TGTGCCAGCAGCCAAGTGGGTGGGGCCAACGTCCTGACTTTC
TRBD2,TRBJ2-3,TRBV11-3,-,CASSSPSGSSVTDTQYF,TGTGCCAGCAGCTCACCTAGCGGGAGCTCAGTAACAGATACGCAGTATTTT
TRBD2,TRBJ2-3,TRBV7-2,-,CASSQTGLAGFTQYF,TGTGCCAGCAGCCAAACGGGACTAGCGGGTTTTACGCAGTATTTT
TRBD2,TRBJ2-7,TRBV7-9,-,CASSLKAGDYEQYF,TGTGCCAGCAGCTTAAAAGCGGGGGACTACGAGCAGTACTTC
-,TRBJ2-2,TRBV10-1,-,CASSELTSLYRENTGELFF,TGCGCCAGCAGTGAATTAACCAGTTTATACAGAGAAAACACCGGGGAGCTGTTTTTT
-,TRBJ2-1,TRBV6-5,-,CATQGNYNEQFF,TGTGCCACCCAGGGAAACTACAATGAGCAGTTCTTC
-,TRBJ2-3,TRBV4-2,-,CASSQQRSEGTQYF,TGTGCCAGCAGCCAGCAGCGGAGCGAAGGTACGCAGTATTTT
-,TRBJ1-1,TRBV11-1,-,CASSFRGENTEAFF,TGTGCCAGCAGCTTCCGCGGGGAGAACACTGAAGCTTTCTTT
-,TRBJ1-3,TRBV28,-,CASSLASVHTIYF,TGTGCCAGCAGTTTAGCTTCAGTCCACACCATATATTTT
TRBD2,TRBJ2-3,TRBV5-1,once,CASSVLSGNTDTQYF,TGCGCCAGCAGCGTTCTTAGCGGGAACACAGATACGCAGTATTTT
TRBD1,TRBJ2-3,TRBV10-3,-,CAISGHRGLLTDTQYF,TGTGCCATCAGTGGACACAGGGGGCTTTTGACAGATACGCAGTATTTT
-,TRBJ1-6,TRBV4-1,-,CASSQLPQEWNNSPLHF,TGCGCCAGCAGCCAACTACCACAGGAGTGGAATAATTCACCCCTCCACTTT
-,TRBJ2-5,TRBV25-1,-,CASSRETQYF,TGTGCCAGCAGTAGAGAGACCCAGTACTTC
TRBD1,TRBJ1-2,TRBV3-1/TRBV3-2,-,CASSVLGQGARGYGYTF,TGTGCCAGCAGCGTCCTGGGACAGGGGGCTCGGGGCTATGGCTACACCTTC
TRBD1,TRBJ2-7,TRBV28,-,CASSTGTGTYEQYF,TGTGCCAGCAGTACCGGGACAGGGACCTACGAGCAGTACTTC
-,TRBJ2-7,TRBV2,-,CASKGLPFHEQYF,TGTGCCAGCAAGGGACTCCCGTTCCACGAGCAGTACTTC
-,TRBJ2-7,TRBV7-9,-,CASSLFAEQYF,TGTGCCAGCAGCTTATTCGCCGAGCAGTACTTC
-,TRBJ2-1,TRBV7-9,medium-sized,CASSLDPAYNEQFF,TGTGCCAGCAGCTTAGATCCCGCCTACAATGAGCAGTTCTTC
-,TRBJ1-3,TRBV3-1/TRBV3-2,-,CASSQGFGGPGNTIYF,TGTGCCAGCAGCCAAGGGTTCGGGGGACCTGGAAACACCATATATTTT
-,TRBJ1-3,TRBV18,-,CASSPVVSGNTIYF,TGTGCCAGCTCACCAGTAGTTTCTGGAAACACCATATATTTT
TRBD2,TRBJ2-7,TRBV6-5,-,CASSYGLAGTYEQYF,TGTGCCAGCAGTTACGGGTTAGCGGGAACCTACGAGCAGTACTTC
-,TRBJ2-4,TRBV5-1,few,CASSLALQSQNIQYF,TGCGCCAGCAGCCTGGCGCTCCAGTCTCAAAACATTCAGTACTTC
-,TRBJ2-3,TRBV7-3,-,CASSFGPGRGSTQYF,TGTGCCAGCAGCTTCGGGCCCGGTCGGGGAAGTACGCAGTATTTT
-,TRBJ1-1,TRBV28,-,CASSLGGGTEAFF,TGTGCCAGCAGTTTAGGAGGGGGCACTGAAGCTTTCTTT
-,TRBJ1-3,TRBV9,-,CASSAGDSGNTIYF,TGTGCCAGCAGCGCGGGAGACTCTGGAAACACCATATATTTT
TRBD1,TRBJ2-5,TRBV2,few,CASSAEQGALGTQYF,TGTGCCAGCAGTGCTGAACAGGGGGCCCTCGGGACCCAGTACTTC
TRBD1,TRBJ2-5,TRBV4-2,-,CASSHLWTGLETQYF,TGTGCCAGCAGCCATCTGTGGACAGGGTTAGAGACCCAGTACTTC